This TCR beta chain derives from a study of shared clonotypes between healthy human individuals. Notes on the study in general: Among several donors, about 5% of naive CD4 clonotypes were found in common.

The CDR3 has 15 amino acids. V dropped 3 bases and J dropped 0 bases, with 13 bases sitting between them. Germline V lookup: CDR1 SQVTM, CDR2 ANQGSEA. Assay used: immunoSEQ multiplex PCR; TCRdb lists only in-frame clones, some missing. The repertoire has 2.3 million or so clones, 80% to 95% of them found once; the top ten carry about 0.39%. Details on this clone: The antigen is not known.

Memory CD4+ cells were the fraction left after CD45RA+ naive selection. The chain is built from TRBV29-1 and TRBJ2-3; D is unresolved. This clonotype originated in a man between 18 and 29 years old in good health. Some clones in this sample may be carry-over from other donors' samples. The sequenced material came from naive CD4+ T cells from PBMCs. Sample subset: CD45RA+ positively selected. The CDR3 nucleotides read TGCAGCGTTGATTCGTTACTACCGAGCACAGATACGCAGTATTTT. Translation gives CSVDSLLPSTDTQYF.